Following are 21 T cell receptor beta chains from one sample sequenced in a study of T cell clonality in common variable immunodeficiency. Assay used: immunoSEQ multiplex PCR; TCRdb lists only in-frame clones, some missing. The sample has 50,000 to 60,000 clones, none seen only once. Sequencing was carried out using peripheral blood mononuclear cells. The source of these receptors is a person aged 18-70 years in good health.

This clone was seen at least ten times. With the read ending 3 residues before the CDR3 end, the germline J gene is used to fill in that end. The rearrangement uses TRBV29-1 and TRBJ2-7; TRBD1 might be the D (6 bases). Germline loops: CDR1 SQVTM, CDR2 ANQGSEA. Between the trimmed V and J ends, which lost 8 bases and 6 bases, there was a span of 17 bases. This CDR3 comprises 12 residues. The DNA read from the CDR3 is TGCAGCCTGACAGGTGGTCGAGGCGAG. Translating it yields CSLTGGRGE. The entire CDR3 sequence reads CSLTGGRGEQYF.

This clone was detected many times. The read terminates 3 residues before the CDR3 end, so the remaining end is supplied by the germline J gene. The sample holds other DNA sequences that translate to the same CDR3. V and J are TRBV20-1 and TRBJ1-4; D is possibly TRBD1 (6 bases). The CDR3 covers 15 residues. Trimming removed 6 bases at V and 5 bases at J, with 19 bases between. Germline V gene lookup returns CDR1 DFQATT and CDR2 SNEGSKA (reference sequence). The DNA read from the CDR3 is TGCAGTGCGCACGGGGGGCCCGGGGCCAATGAAAAA. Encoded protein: CSAHGGPGANEK. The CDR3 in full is CSAHGGPGANEKLFF.

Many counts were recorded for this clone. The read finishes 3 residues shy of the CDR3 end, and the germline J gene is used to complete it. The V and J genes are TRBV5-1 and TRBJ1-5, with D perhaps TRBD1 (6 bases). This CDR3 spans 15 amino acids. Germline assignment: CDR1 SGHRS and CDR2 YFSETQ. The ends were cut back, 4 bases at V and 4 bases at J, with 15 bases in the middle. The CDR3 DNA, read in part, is TGCGCCAGCAGCCTAGGTACTGACAGGAATCAGCCC. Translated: CASSLGTDRNQP. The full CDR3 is CASSLGTDRNQPQHF.

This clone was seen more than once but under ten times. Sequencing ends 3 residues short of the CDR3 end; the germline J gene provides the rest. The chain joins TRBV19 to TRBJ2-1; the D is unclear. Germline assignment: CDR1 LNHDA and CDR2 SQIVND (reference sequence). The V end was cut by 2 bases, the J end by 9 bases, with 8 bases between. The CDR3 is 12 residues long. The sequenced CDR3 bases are TGTGCCAGTAGTATACAGGCAGGTGAG. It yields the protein CASSIQAGE. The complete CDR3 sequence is CASSIQAGEQFF.

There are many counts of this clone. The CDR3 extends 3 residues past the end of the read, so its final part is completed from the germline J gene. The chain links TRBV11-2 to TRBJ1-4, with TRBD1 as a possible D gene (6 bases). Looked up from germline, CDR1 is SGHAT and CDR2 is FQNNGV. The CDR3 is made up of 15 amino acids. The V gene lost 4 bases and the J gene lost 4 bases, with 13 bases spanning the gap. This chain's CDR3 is CASSSGQSRNEKLFF. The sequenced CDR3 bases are TGTGCCAGCAGCTCCGGACAGAGCCGTAATGAAAAA.

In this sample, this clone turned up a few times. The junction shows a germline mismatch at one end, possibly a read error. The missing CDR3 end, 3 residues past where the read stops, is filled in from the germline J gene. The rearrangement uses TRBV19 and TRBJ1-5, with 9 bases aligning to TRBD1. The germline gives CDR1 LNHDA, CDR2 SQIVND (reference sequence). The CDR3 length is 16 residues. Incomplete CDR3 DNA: TGTGCCTGTAGAATATGGAGTGGGACAGGGAATCAGCCC. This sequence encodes CACRIWSGTGNQP. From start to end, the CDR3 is CACRIWSGTGNQPQHF.

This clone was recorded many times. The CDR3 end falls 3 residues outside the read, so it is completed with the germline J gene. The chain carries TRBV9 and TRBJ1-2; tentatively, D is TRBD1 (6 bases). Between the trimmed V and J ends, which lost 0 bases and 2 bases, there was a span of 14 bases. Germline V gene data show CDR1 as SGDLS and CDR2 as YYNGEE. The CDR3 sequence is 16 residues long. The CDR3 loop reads CASSVDGGARNYGYTF. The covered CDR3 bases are TGTGCCAGCAGCGTAGATGGGGGGGCTAGGAACTATGGC.

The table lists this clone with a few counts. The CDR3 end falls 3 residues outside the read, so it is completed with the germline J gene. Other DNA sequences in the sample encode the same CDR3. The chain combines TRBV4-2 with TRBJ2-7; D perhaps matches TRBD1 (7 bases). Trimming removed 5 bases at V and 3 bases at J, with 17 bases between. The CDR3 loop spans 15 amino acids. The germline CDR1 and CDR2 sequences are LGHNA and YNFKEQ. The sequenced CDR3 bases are TGTGCCAGCAGCGTTGGGCAGGGGGGAAACTACGAG. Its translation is CASSVGQGGNYE. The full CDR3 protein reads CASSVGQGGNYEQYF.

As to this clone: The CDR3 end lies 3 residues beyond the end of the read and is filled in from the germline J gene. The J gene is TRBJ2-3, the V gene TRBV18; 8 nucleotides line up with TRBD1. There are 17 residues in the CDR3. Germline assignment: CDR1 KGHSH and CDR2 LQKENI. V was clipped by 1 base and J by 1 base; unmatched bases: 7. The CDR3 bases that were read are TGTGCCAGCTCACCACGCAGGACAGGGTACGGCACAGATACG. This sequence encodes CASSPRRTGYGTDT. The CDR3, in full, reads CASSPRRTGYGTDTQYF.

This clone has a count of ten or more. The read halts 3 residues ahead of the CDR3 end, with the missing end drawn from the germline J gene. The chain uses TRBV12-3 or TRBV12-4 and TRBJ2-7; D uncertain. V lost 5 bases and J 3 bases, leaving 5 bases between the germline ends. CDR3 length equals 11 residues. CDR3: CASSVSYEQYF. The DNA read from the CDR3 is TGTGCCAGCAGTGTCAGCTACGAG.

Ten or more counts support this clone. CDR3 region: CSASRQPTDTQYF. CDR3 DNA, as far as it was read: TGCAGTGCTAGTAGACAGCCCACAGATACG. This sequence joins TRBV20-1 and TRBJ2-3, with TRBD1 as a possible D gene (5 bases). The read ends 3 residues early relative to the CDR3; the germline J gene fills the gap. The CDR3 totals 13 residues. V was shortened by 3 bases and J by 2 bases, with 9 bases between the two germline ends. Per germline, CDR1 DFQATT and CDR2 SNEGSKA (reference sequence).

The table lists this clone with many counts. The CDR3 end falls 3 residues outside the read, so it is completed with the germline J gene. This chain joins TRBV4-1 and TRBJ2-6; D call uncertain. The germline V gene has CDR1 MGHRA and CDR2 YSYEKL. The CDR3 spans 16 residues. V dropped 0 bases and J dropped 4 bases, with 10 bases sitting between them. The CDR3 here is CASSQDVRQGANVLTF. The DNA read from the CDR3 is TGCGCCAGCAGCCAAGATGTAAGGCAAGGGGCCAACGTC.

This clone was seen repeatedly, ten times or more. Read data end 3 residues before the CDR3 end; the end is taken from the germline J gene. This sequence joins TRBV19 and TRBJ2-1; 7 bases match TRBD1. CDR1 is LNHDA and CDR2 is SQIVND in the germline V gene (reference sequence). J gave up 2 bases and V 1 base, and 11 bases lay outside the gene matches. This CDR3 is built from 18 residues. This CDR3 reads CASSIGPLAGGPYNEQFF. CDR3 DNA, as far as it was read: TGTGCCAGTAGTATAGGACCTCTCGCAGGGGGACCCTACAATGAG.

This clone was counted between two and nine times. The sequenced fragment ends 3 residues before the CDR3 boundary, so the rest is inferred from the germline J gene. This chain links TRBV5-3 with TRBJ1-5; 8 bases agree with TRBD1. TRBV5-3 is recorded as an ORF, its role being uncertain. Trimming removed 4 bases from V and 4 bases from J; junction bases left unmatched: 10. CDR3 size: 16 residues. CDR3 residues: CARSRDRPSGNQPQHF. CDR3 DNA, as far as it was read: TGTGCCAGAAGCCGGGACAGGCCTTCTGGGAATCAGCCC.

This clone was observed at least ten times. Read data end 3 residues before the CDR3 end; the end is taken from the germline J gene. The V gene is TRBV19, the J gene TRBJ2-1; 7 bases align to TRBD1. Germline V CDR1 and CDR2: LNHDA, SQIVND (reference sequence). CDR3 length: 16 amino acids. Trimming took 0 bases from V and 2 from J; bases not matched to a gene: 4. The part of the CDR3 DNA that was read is TGTGCCAGTAGTATAGAGGGACAGTCGACCTACAATGAG. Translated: CASSIEGQSTYNE. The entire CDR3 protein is CASSIEGQSTYNEQFF.

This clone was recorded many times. CDR3 DNA (partial): TGTGCCAGCAGTGAAGGCGGGCCCACTGAA. Its translation is CASSEGGPTE. The CDR3 in its entirety is CASSEGGPTEAFF. The genes are TRBV6-1 and TRBJ1-1; D gene unclear. The read ends 3 residues early relative to the CDR3; the germline J gene fills the gap. CDR3 size: 13 residues. The V gene's germline CDR1 is MNHNS and CDR2 SASEGT. The V end lost 1 base, the J end lost 4 bases, and 7 bases lay between the germline ends.

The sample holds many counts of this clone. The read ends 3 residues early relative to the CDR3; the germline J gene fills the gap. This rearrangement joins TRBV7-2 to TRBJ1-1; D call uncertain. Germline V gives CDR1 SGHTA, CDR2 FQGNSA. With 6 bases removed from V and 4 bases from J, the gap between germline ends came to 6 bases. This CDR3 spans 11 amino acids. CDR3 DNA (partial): TGTGCCAGCAGTAGCCTCACTGAA. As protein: CASSSLTE. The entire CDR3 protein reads CASSSLTEAFF.

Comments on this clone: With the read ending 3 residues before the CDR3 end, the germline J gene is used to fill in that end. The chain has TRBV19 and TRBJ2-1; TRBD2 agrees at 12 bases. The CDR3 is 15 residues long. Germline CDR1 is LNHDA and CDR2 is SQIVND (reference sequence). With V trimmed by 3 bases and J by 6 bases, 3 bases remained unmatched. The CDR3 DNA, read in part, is TGTGCCAGTAGTATCCTAGCGGGAGGGACCAATGAG. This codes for CASSILAGGTNE. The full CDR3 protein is CASSILAGGTNEQFF.

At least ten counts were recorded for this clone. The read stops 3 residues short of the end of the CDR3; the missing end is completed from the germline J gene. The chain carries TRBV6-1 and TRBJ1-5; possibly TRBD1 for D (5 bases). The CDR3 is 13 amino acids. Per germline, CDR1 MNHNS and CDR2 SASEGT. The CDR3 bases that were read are TGTGCCAGCAGTGTGGACATCCCTAACCCC. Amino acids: CASSVDIPNP. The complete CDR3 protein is CASSVDIPNPQHF.

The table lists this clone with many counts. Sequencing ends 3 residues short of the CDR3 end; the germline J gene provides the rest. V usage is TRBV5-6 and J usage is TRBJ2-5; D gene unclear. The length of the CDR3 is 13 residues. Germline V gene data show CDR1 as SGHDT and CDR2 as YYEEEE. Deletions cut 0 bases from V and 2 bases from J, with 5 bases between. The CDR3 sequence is CASSLALQETQYF. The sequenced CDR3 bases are TGTGCCAGCAGCTTGGCCCTTCAAGAGACC.

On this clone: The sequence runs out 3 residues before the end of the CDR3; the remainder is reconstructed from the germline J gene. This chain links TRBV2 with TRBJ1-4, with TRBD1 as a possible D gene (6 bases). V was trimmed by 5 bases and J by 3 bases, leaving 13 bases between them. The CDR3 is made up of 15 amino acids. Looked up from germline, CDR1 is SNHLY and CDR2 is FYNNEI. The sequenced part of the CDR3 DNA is TGTGCCAGCAGTAAATTGGACAGATCTAATGAAAAA. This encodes CASSKLDRSNEK. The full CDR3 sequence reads CASSKLDRSNEKLFF. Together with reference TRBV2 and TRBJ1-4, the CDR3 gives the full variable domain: EPEVTQTPSHQVTQMGQEVILRCVPISNHLYFYWYRQILGQKVEFLVSFYNNEISEKSEIFDDQFSVERPDGSNFTLKIRSTKLEDSAMYFCASSKLDRSNEKLFFGSGTQLSVL.